A selection of T cell receptor beta chains follows, all from one sample in a study of cytomegalovirus exposure and HLA in healthy donors. Generated by immunoSEQ multiplex PCR, the TCRdb table keeps only in-frame clones and is missing some. The table has under 200,000 clones, about 75% seen once. The sample consisted of PBMCs. The receptors were gathered from a man between 45 and 60 years old in good health and CMV-seropositive. The CDR3 runs from the conserved cysteine through the conserved F or W. A D gene is named only where the DNA matches it firmly. Some rows have no size entry. The others give once, few or many, or a class for an expanded clone.

v_gene: TRBV30; abundance: NA; j_gene: TRBJ1-4; d_gene: TRBD1; CDR3aa: CAWRTGTGGIGNEKLFF; CDR3nt: TGTGCCTGGAGGACCGGGACAGGGGGTATAGGAAATGAAAAACTGTTTTTT
v_gene: TRBV4-1; abundance: NA; j_gene: TRBJ2-1; d_gene: NA; CDR3aa: CASSQDTELQQFF; CDR3nt: TGCGCCAGCAGCCAAGATACGGAGTTGCAACAGTTCTTC
v_gene: TRBV28; abundance: once; j_gene: TRBJ1-5; d_gene: TRBD1; CDR3aa: CASSRQGRYQPQHF; CDR3nt: TGTGCCAGCAGTCGACAGGGTAGGTATCAGCCCCAGCATTTT
v_gene: TRBV28; abundance: NA; j_gene: TRBJ1-1; d_gene: NA; CDR3aa: CASSFVTGSWFQNTEAFF; CDR3nt: TGTGCCAGCAGTTTTGTCACAGGGTCATGGTTTCAGAACACTGAAGCTTTCTTT
v_gene: TRBV7-2; abundance: NA; j_gene: TRBJ2-1; d_gene: TRBD2; CDR3aa: CASSQTSGGYNEQFF; CDR3nt: TGTGCCAGCAGCCAAACTAGCGGGGGCTACAATGAGCAGTTCTTC
v_gene: TRBV18; abundance: medium-sized; j_gene: TRBJ1-1; d_gene: TRBD1; CDR3aa: CASSPQGATEAFF; CDR3nt: TGTGCCAGCTCACCACAGGGGGCAACTGAAGCTTTCTTT
v_gene: TRBV5-1; abundance: NA; j_gene: TRBJ1-6; d_gene: NA; CDR3aa: CASSPGQTSSYNSPLHF; CDR3nt: TGCGCCAGCAGCCCTGGACAGACGAGCTCCTATAATTCACCCCTCCACTTT
v_gene: TRBV7-8; abundance: NA; j_gene: TRBJ2-2; d_gene: TRBD1; CDR3aa: CASSLGTGNTGELFF; CDR3nt: TGTGCCAGCAGCTTAGGGACAGGGAACACCGGGGAGCTGTTTTTT
v_gene: TRBV7-2; abundance: NA; j_gene: TRBJ2-7; d_gene: NA; CDR3aa: CASSLGHRSYEQYF; CDR3nt: TGTGCCAGCAGCTTAGGACACCGCTCCTACGAGCAGTACTTC
v_gene: TRBV30; abundance: NA; j_gene: TRBJ1-4; d_gene: TRBD1; CDR3aa: CAWSVNRAGGEKLFF; CDR3nt: TGTGCCTGGAGTGTCAACAGGGCAGGGGGTGAAAAACTGTTTTTT
v_gene: TRBV10-3; abundance: NA; j_gene: TRBJ1-1; d_gene: TRBD1; CDR3aa: CAIRRGQGYMNTEAFF; CDR3nt: TGTGCCATCAGGAGGGGACAGGGATACATGAACACTGAAGCTTTCTTT
v_gene: TRBV11-3; abundance: NA; j_gene: TRBJ2-1; d_gene: TRBD1; CDR3aa: CASSLDRDRAYNEQFF; CDR3nt: TGTGCCAGCAGCTTAGACCGGGACAGGGCCTACAATGAGCAGTTCTTC
v_gene: TRBV5-4; abundance: NA; j_gene: TRBJ1-1; d_gene: NA; CDR3aa: CASSPIKGRVNTEAFF; CDR3nt: TGTGCCAGCAGCCCGATTAAGGGGCGAGTGAACACTGAAGCTTTCTTT
v_gene: TRBV7-2; abundance: NA; j_gene: TRBJ2-1; d_gene: NA; CDR3aa: CAVEIYNEQFF; CDR3nt: TGTGCCGTAGAGATCTACAATGAGCAGTTCTTC
v_gene: TRBV5-5; abundance: NA; j_gene: TRBJ1-4; d_gene: TRBD1; CDR3aa: CASSRTGATNEKLFF; CDR3nt: TGTGCCAGCAGCAGAACAGGGGCAACTAATGAAAAACTGTTTTTT
v_gene: TRBV6-5; abundance: NA; j_gene: TRBJ2-1; d_gene: TRBD1; CDR3aa: CASKRQGSNEQFF; CDR3nt: TGTGCCAGCAAAAGACAGGGGAGCAATGAGCAGTTCTTC
v_gene: TRBV7-3; abundance: NA; j_gene: TRBJ2-7; d_gene: TRBD2; CDR3aa: CASSLADSYEQYF; CDR3nt: TGTGCCAGCAGCCTAGCGGACTCCTACGAGCAGTACTTC
v_gene: TRBV7-3; abundance: NA; j_gene: TRBJ1-1; d_gene: TRBD1; CDR3aa: CASQRGQNTEAFF; CDR3nt: TGTGCCTCGCAAAGGGGGCAGAACACTGAAGCTTTCTTT
v_gene: TRBV4-1; abundance: NA; j_gene: TRBJ2-5; d_gene: NA; CDR3aa: CASSQDAGQETQYF; CDR3nt: TGCGCCAGCAGCCAAGATGCGGGGCAAGAGACCCAGTACTTC
v_gene: TRBV7-6; abundance: once; j_gene: TRBJ1-6; d_gene: TRBD1; CDR3aa: CASSSADRIGGSPLHF; CDR3nt: TGTGCCAGCAGCTCCGCGGACAGGATCGGGGGCTCACCCCTCCACTTT
v_gene: TRBV6-5; abundance: NA; j_gene: TRBJ2-7; d_gene: TRBD1; CDR3aa: CASIGTGGYEQYF; CDR3nt: TGTGCCAGCATTGGGACAGGGGGGTACGAGCAGTACTTC
v_gene: TRBV30; abundance: few; j_gene: TRBJ1-3; d_gene: TRBD1; CDR3aa: CACDRVKNTIYF; CDR3nt: TGTGCCTGCGACAGGGTGAAGAACACCATATATTTT
v_gene: TRBV19; abundance: NA; j_gene: TRBJ1-1; d_gene: NA; CDR3aa: CASSPSGAGTEAFF; CDR3nt: TGTGCCAGTAGTCCCTCAGGGGCGGGCACTGAAGCTTTCTTT
v_gene: TRBV4-2; abundance: few; j_gene: TRBJ1-4; d_gene: NA; CDR3aa: CASSQVQEKLFF; CDR3nt: TGTGCCAGCAGCCAAGTACAGGAAAAACTGTTTTTT
v_gene: TRBV7-9; abundance: NA; j_gene: TRBJ2-5; d_gene: TRBD1; CDR3aa: CASSSGQAEETQYF; CDR3nt: TGTGCCAGCAGTTCGGGACAGGCCGAAGAGACCCAGTACTTC
v_gene: TRBV4-3; abundance: NA; j_gene: TRBJ1-5; d_gene: TRBD1; CDR3aa: CASSRWSRGQWPQHF; CDR3nt: TGCGCCAGCAGCCGCTGGAGCAGGGGGCAGTGGCCCCAGCATTTT